The 25 T cell receptor beta chains in this list originate from one sample, sequenced in a study of radiation and T cells in renal cell carcinoma. Here immunoSEQ multiplex PCR was the method, and the copy in TCRdb shows in-frame clones only, minus some. The sample lists around 80,000 clones, 82% occurring once. Time point meaning: blood 2 weeks post-SBRT. The sample's treatment: 15 Gy SBRT to primary tumor, nephrectomy 4 weeks later. Here the sequenced sample was blood, taken from a patient whose treatment included radiotherapy and nephrectomy. The receptors originated from a man in his sixties with renal cell carcinoma.

This sequence joins TRBV19 and TRBJ2-5; 9 bases fit TRBD1. V shed 8 bases and J 4 bases; nucleotides not matched to a gene: 5. Germline assignment: CDR1 LNHDA and CDR2 SQIVND (reference sequence). This CDR3 region has 13 residues. CDR3 protein: CASAGQGIETQYF. In DNA, the CDR3 is TGTGCCAGTGCTGGACAGGGGATAGAGACCCAGTACTTC.

V is TRBV19 and J is TRBJ2-1; D possibly uses TRBD1 or TRBD2 (5 bases each). This CDR3 has 14 residues. V dropped 1 base and J dropped 10 bases, with 14 bases sitting between them. CDR1 LNHDA and CDR2 SQIVND come from the germline V gene (reference sequence). As DNA, the CDR3 is TGTGCCAGTAGTATAGCCCACCGGGACCTAGAGCAGTTCTTC. Residues: CASSIAHRDLEQFF.

The gene calls are TRBV18 and TRBJ2-6; no clear D gene. The CDR3 consists of 17 residues. The V gene lost 3 bases and the J gene lost 0 bases, with 12 bases spanning the gap. The germline V gene has CDR1 KGHSH and CDR2 LQKENI. The CDR3 coding sequence is TGTGCCAGCTCACCCTCGTCGGGCCCCTCTGGGGCCAACGTCCTGACTTTC. Translating it yields CASSPSSGPSGANVLTF.

The rearrangement uses TRBV11-2 and TRBJ2-7, with a weak D call TRBD1 (6 bases). Germline CDR1 is SGHAT and CDR2 is FQNNGV. The CDR3 runs to 15 residues. Between the trimmed V and J ends, which lost 3 bases and 2 bases, there was a span of 14 bases. The CDR3 DNA is TGTGCCAGCAGCTTTCTCAGGGGTGTAACCTACGAGCAGTACTTC. This translates into CASSFLRGVTYEQYF. Combining the CDR3 with reference TRBV11-2 and TRBJ2-7 gives the whole variable domain EAGVAQSPRYKIIEKRQSVAFWCNPISGHATLYWYQQILGQGPKLLIQFQNNGVVDDSQLPKDRFSAERLKGVDSTLKIQPAKLEDSAVYLCASSFLRGVTYEQYFGPGTRLTVT.

The chain couples TRBV28 to TRBJ2-7; weak D call: TRBD2 (5 bases). The V end was cut by 1 base, the J end by 5 bases, with 6 bases between. Germline V gene data show CDR1 as MDHEN and CDR2 as SYDVKM. The CDR3 has 12 residues. CDR3 sequence (DNA): TGTGCCAGCAGTTTATTGGAGGACGAGCAGTACTTC. Its translation is CASSLLEDEQYF.

Only a few counts were recorded for this clone. The rearrangement links TRBV4-2 to TRBJ2-7; maybe TRBD1 (5 bases). Trimming pared 1 base from V and 7 bases from J, leaving 17 bases between. The CDR3 has 15 amino acids. The germline V gene encodes CDR1 LGHNA and CDR2 YNFKEQ. The DNA for the CDR3 is TGTGCCAGCAGCCAAGCCCAGGGAACCCCTAGTGAGCAGTACTTC. Amino acids: CASSQAQGTPSEQYF.

V is TRBV6-5 and J is TRBJ1-5; 7 nucleotides line up with TRBD1. CDR1 and CDR2 (germline): MNHEY, SVGAGI. The J segment lost 4 bases and the V segment lost 4 bases, leaving 7 bases of the junction unmatched. CDR3 length: 15 residues. The CDR3 nucleotides are TGTGCCAGCAGTTCGGACAGGTTTAATAATCAGCCCCAGCATTTT. Protein product: CASSSDRFNNQPQHF.

V gene TRBV5-1 combines with J gene TRBJ2-1; TRBD2 matches 8 bases. The CDR3 spans 19 residues. V trimming: 1 base; J trimming: 0 bases; junction bases outside the gene matches: 12. CDR1 is SGHRS and CDR2 is YFSETQ in the germline V gene. The CDR3 DNA follows: TGCGCCAGCAGCTTGTTAATCGGGAGGGGACAAAGCTCCTACAATGAGCAGTTCTTC. Translated: CASSLLIGRGQSSYNEQFF.

V is TRBV6-1 and J is TRBJ1-5; possibly TRBD1 for D (6 bases). Germline loops: CDR1 MNHNS, CDR2 SASEGT. Deletions cut 2 bases from V and 0 bases from J, with 11 bases between. The CDR3 runs 16 residues. This chain's CDR3 is CASSEKGTYSNQPQHF. The CDR3 DNA follows: TGTGCCAGCAGTGAAAAGGGGACATATAGCAATCAGCCCCAGCATTTT.

The genes are TRBV19 and TRBJ2-2, with D perhaps TRBD2 (5 bases). The V gene lost 9 bases and the J gene lost 1 base, with 9 bases spanning the gap. CDR3 length: 13 amino acids. CDR1 and CDR2 from the germline V gene are LNHDA and SQIVND (reference sequence). Here the CDR3 reads CASWAGNTGELFF. In DNA form, the CDR3 reads TGTGCCAGCTGGGCGGGGAACACCGGGGAGCTGTTTTTT.

This clone occurred a few times. This chain joins TRBV19 and TRBJ2-1; 10 nucleotides align to TRBD2. The CDR3 length is 16 residues. The trim removed 3 bases at V and 9 bases at J, leaving 11 bases unmatched. Germline CDR1 reads LNHDA; CDR2 reads SQIVND (reference sequence). The CDR3: CASSMREAGGRGEQFF. The CDR3 DNA is TGTGCCAGTAGTATGAGAGAAGCGGGAGGGCGAGGTGAGCAGTTCTTC.

This clone has a handful of counts. The V call is TRBV7-2, the J call TRBJ2-7, with 10 bases matching TRBD2. The germline V gene encodes CDR1 SGHTA and CDR2 FQGNSA. Trimming at V came to 0 bases and at J to 5 bases, leaving 4 bases not matched to a gene. The CDR3 runs 15 residues. The CDR3 loop is CASSLAASGSHEQYF. CDR3 bases: TGTGCCAGCAGCTTAGCGGCTAGCGGGAGTCACGAGCAGTACTTC.

This clone has a single count. V is TRBV15 and J is TRBJ2-5; a possible D gene is TRBD1 (6 bases). In germline, CDR1 is LNHNV, CDR2 YYDKDF (reference sequence). CDR3 length equals 20 residues. Trimming left V 0 bases short and J 2 bases short, with 25 bases between. The CDR3 here is CATSRDRYGQGGYKQETQYF. The CDR3 DNA is TGTGCCACCAGCAGAGATCGGTATGGGCAAGGGGGTTACAAACAAGAGACCCAGTACTTC.

The rearrangement joins TRBV5-6 to TRBJ2-1, with D perhaps TRBD2 (6 bases). V lost 2 bases, J lost 11 bases, and 20 bases lay in between. The CDR3 contains 15 residues. The germline V gene encodes CDR1 SGHDT and CDR2 YYEEEE. The CDR3 loop reads CASSFYGLGEAKQFF. The CDR3 coding sequence is TGTGCCAGCAGCTTTTACGGTTTGGGGGAGGCAAAGCAGTTCTTC.

This clone was detected a few times. The J gene is TRBJ2-1, the V gene TRBV7-2, with D perhaps given as TRBD1 or TRBD2 (6 bases each). The CDR3 length is 17 residues. The V end was cut by 5 bases, the J end by 7 bases, with 24 bases between. The germline V gene encodes CDR1 SGHTA and CDR2 FQGNSA. The CDR3 loop is CASSLDTGGLYENEQFF. CDR3 DNA: TGTGCCAGCAGCCTAGACACCGGGGGCCTATACGAAAATGAGCAGTTCTTC.

The CDR3 loop is CATSRDLGLGREQYF. As DNA, the CDR3 is TGTGCCACCAGCAGAGATTTGGGACTAGGACGCGAGCAGTACTTC. This rearrangement joins TRBV15 to TRBJ2-7; TRBD2 agrees at 8 bases. Germline assignment: CDR1 LNHNV and CDR2 YYDKDF (reference sequence). The junction had 7 bases not matched to a gene; V was cut back by 0 bases and J by 6 bases. CDR3 length equals 15 residues.

The CDR3: CASRDGDRMNTEAFF. The CDR3 coding sequence is TGTGCCAGCAGGGACGGCGATCGCATGAACACTGAAGCTTTCTTT. The V call is TRBV2, the J call TRBJ1-1; D not resolved. This CDR3 is built from 15 residues. CDR1 and CDR2 from the germline V gene are SNHLY and FYNNEI. The V end was cut by 6 bases, the J end by 0 bases, with 14 bases between. The full variable domain, completed using reference TRBV2 and TRBJ1-1, is EPEVTQTPSHQVTQMGQEVILRCVPISNHLYFYWYRQILGQKVEFLVSFYNNEISEKSEIFDDQFSVERPDGSNFTLKIRSTKLEDSAMYFCASRDGDRMNTEAFFGQGTRLTVV.

The chain joins TRBV5-1 to TRBJ2-5; 10 bases map to TRBD1. The ends lost 4 bases at V and 5 bases at J; junction bases unmatched: 8. From germline, CDR1 is SGHRS and CDR2 YFSETQ. The CDR3 is 15 residues long. Here the CDR3 reads CASSQGDRGWETQYF. The CDR3 coding sequence is TGCGCCAGCAGCCAAGGGGACAGGGGTTGGGAGACCCAGTACTTC.

The rearrangement uses TRBV6-1 and TRBJ2-5; 8 nucleotides match TRBD1. The germline CDR1 and CDR2 sequences are MNHNS and SASEGT. The CDR3 is 15 residues long. Trimming removed 5 bases from V and 4 bases from J; junction bases left unmatched: 9. The CDR3 spells CASSKPMGQAETQYF. The DNA of the CDR3 is TGTGCCAGCAGTAAACCCATGGGACAGGCAGAGACCCAGTACTTC.

The gene calls are TRBV7-8 and TRBJ2-5; no clear D. The germline V gene encodes CDR1 SGHVS and CDR2 FQNEAQ. V lost 1 base and J 9 bases, leaving 12 bases between the germline ends. The CDR3 extends over 13 amino acids. CDR3 loop: CASSLVADRAQYF. The CDR3 DNA reads TGTGCCAGCAGCTTAGTGGCCGATAGGGCCCAGTACTTC.

The CDR3 protein is CASSYNGVDSYEQYF. As DNA, the CDR3 is TGTGCCAGCAGTTACAACGGGGTCGACTCCTACGAGCAGTACTTC. The chain carries TRBV6-5 and TRBJ2-7; D is possibly TRBD2 (5 bases). The germline V gene encodes CDR1 MNHEY and CDR2 SVGAGI. Trimming shortened V by 2 bases and J by 0 bases, and 11 bases separated the two germline ends. The CDR3 contains 15 residues.

This rearrangement joins TRBV5-8 to TRBJ1-5, with D hard to call. Trimming took off 0 bases at V and 3 bases at J, with 10 bases between the two ends. The germline V gene encodes CDR1 SGHTS and CDR2 YDEGEE. The CDR3 is 15 amino acids. CDR3 protein: CASSLAAASNQPQHF. The CDR3 DNA sequence: TGTGCCAGCAGCTTGGCAGCGGCCTCCAATCAGCCCCAGCATTTT.

The J gene is TRBJ1-1, the V gene TRBV27; 9 bases map to TRBD1. Trimming at V came to 5 bases and at J to 7 bases, leaving 8 bases not matched to a gene. In germline, CDR1 is MNHEY, CDR2 SMNVEV (reference sequence). The CDR3 extends over 14 amino acids. CDR3 protein: CASSPRTGAGEAFF. CDR3 sequence (DNA): TGTGCCAGCAGTCCGAGGACAGGGGCGGGTGAAGCTTTCTTT.

This chain uses TRBV5-1 with TRBJ2-2; 7 bases line up with TRBD1. Germline loops: CDR1 SGHRS, CDR2 YFSETQ. With V trimmed by 0 bases and J by 8 bases, 7 bases remained unmatched. The CDR3 sequence is 15 residues long. The CDR3, as DNA: TGCGCCAGCAGCTTGGGGGGACAGAAGACAGGGGAGCTGTTTTTT. Translating gives CASSLGGQKTGELFF.

The rearrangement joins TRBV7-2 to TRBJ2-7, with D uncertain. V gave up 5 bases and J gave up 3 bases, with 5 bases separating them. The length of the CDR3 is 11 residues. Germline V gene lookup returns CDR1 SGHTA and CDR2 FQGNSA. The CDR3 nucleotides are TGTGCCAGCAGCCCAAACTACGAGCAGTACTTC. It translates to CASSPNYEQYF.